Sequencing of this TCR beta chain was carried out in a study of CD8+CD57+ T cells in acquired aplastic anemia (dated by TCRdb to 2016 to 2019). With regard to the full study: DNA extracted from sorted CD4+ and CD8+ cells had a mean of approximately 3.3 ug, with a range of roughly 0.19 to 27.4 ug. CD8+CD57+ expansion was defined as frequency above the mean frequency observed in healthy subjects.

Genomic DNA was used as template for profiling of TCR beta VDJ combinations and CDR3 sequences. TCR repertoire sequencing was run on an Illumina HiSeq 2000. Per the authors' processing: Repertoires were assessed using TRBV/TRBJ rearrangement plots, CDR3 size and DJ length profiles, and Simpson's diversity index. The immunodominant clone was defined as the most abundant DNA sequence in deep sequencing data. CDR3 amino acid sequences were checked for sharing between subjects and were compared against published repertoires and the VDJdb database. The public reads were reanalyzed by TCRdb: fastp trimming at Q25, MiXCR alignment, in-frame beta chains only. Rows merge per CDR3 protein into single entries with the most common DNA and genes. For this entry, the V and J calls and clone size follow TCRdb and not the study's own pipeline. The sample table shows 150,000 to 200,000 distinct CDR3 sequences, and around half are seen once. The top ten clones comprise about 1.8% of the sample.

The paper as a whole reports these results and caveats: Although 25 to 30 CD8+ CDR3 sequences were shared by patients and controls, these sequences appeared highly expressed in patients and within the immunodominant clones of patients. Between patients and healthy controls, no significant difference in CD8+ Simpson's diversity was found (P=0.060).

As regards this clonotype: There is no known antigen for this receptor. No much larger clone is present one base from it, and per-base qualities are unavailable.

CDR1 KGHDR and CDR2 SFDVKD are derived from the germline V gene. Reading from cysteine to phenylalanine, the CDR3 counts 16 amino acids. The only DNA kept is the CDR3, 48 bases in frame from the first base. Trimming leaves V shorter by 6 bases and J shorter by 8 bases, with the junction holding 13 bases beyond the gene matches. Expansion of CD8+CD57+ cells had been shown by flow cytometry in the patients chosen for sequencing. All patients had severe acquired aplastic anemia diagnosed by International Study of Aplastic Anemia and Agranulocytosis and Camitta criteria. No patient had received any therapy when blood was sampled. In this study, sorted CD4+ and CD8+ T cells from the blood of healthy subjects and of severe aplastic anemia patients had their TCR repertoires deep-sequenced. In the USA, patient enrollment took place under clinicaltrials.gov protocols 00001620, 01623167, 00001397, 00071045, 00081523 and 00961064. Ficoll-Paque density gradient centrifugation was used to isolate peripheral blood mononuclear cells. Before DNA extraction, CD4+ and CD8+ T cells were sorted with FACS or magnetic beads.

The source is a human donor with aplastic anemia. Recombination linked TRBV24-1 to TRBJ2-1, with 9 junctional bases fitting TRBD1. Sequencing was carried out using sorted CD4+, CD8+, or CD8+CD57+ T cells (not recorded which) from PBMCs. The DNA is TGTGCCACCAGTACTATACCGGGACAGGGATCCCATGAGCAGTTCTTC. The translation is CATSTIPGQGSHEQFF.